The clone carrying this TCR beta chain was seen only once. Its antigen is unknown. The data were produced by immunoSEQ multiplex PCR, yet TCRdb's version contains in-frame clones alone and is incomplete. Of approximately 160,000 clones detected, about 89% appear once; the ten largest clones hold around 3.4%. This entry comes from a study of cytomegalovirus exposure and HLA in healthy donors. General study points: First-cohort TCR clusters tended to co-occur in the 95 to 150 validation repertoires, a later analysis found. Diagnosis of cytomegalovirus status made by the classifier reportedly showed high specificity and sensitivity. Despite most TCR sequences being rare, some public TCRs occurred in many donors. Listed as cytomegalovirus-associated were over 150 TCR beta chains.

Germline V CDR1 and CDR2: GTSNPN, SVGIG (reference sequence). V lost 0 bases and J 0 bases, leaving 6 bases between the germline ends. CDR3 length equals 14 residues. This sequence was found in a woman aged 18-29 years in good health and CMV-seropositive. Sequencing was done on a sample of PBMCs. The gene calls are TRBV30 and TRBJ1-3; D may be TRBD1 (5 bases). As DNA, the CDR3 is TGTGCCTGGAGTGTGGGGCGCTCTGGAAACACCATATATTTT. Translation: CAWSVGRSGNTIYF.